This T cell receptor (beta chain) was recorded in a study of CD8 T cells in ankylosing spondylitis. Germline CDR1 SGHAT, CDR2 FQNNGV. This CDR3 has 13 residues. V shed 1 base and J shed 7 bases, with 10 bases lying between them. This clonotype was counted between two and nine times. What it recognizes is unknown. As the method for making TCR beta libraries, quantitative 5'-RACE with molecular barcodes was used. TCRdb used MiXCR to reprocess the 5' RACE reads, holding one entry per CDR3 protein. In the table there are 350,000 to 450,000 distinct CDR3 sequences, approximately 22% of which are singletons. Study-level results: CD8+ by phenotype, disease-linked clones were relatively rare in peripheral blood.

The chain combines TRBV11-2 with TRBJ2-5; D not resolved. The sample consisted of blood, either unsorted or a sorted T cell fraction (not recorded which). The TCR was taken from a male donor with ankylosing spondylitis or in good health (not recorded which). The CDR3 coding sequence is TGTGCCAGCAGCTTAGCAAAGGGCTGGACCCAGTACTTC. The encoded protein is CASSLAKGWTQYF.